The 14 T cell receptor beta chains below all came from one sample that was sequenced in a study of T cell responses to AZD1222 COVID-19 vaccine. Profiled with immunoSEQ multiplex PCR; TCRdb holds only in-frame clones, not every one. The sample comprises roughly 95,000 clones, about 90% of which are singletons, and 2.5% to 3.5% rests with the top ten. The input for sequencing was peripheral blood, taken 28 days after the second AZD1222 dose. These TCRs come from an adult who received the AZD1222 COVID-19 vaccine.

This clone was detected a few times. The chain is built from TRBV7-2 and TRBJ2-1; tentative D call: TRBD2 (5 bases). Per germline, CDR1 SGHTA and CDR2 FQGNSA. The CDR3 contains 15 residues. V lost 1 base and J lost 5, with 12 bases in between. The CDR3 region is CASSLVLAVNNEQFF. CDR3 nucleotide sequence: TGTGCCAGCAGCTTAGTTCTAGCAGTTAACAATGAGCAGTTCTTC.

In this sample, this clone turned up once. The chain joins TRBV6-2 or TRBV6-3 to TRBJ2-1; 10 nucleotides agree with TRBD1. The CDR3 covers 16 residues. In germline, CDR1 is MNHEY, CDR2 SVGEGT. The V and J ends lost 5 bases and 6 bases, in that order; junction bases with no gene match: 10. CDR3 sequence reads: CASSHARDRGLNEQFF. CDR3 bases: TGTGCCAGCAGTCACGCCAGGGACAGGGGCCTCAATGAGCAGTTCTTC.

The chain uses TRBV29-1 and TRBJ1-2; D remains ambiguous. V lost 3 bases, J lost 2 bases, and 7 bases lay in between. There are 12 residues in the CDR3. The germline V gene has CDR1 SQVTM and CDR2 ANQGSEA. The CDR3 DNA reads TGCAGCGTTGAGACAACGAACTATGGCTACACCTTC. Its translation: CSVETTNYGYTF.

The rearrangement links TRBV9 to TRBJ1-2; maybe TRBD1 (5 bases). Germline lookup yields CDR1 SGDLS and CDR2 YYNGEE. The CDR3 sequence is 14 residues long. The V end lost 4 bases, the J end lost 5 bases, and 15 bases lay between the germline ends. The CDR3 region is CASSPRDGLYGYTF. The CDR3 region has the DNA TGTGCCAGCAGCCCCCGGGACGGATTATATGGCTACACCTTC.

The chain has TRBV30 and TRBJ1-5, with D possibly TRBD1 on 5 matching bases. Germline CDR1 is GTSNPN and CDR2 is SVGIG (reference sequence). The CDR3 length is 12 residues. With 2 bases removed from V and 9 bases from J, the gap between germline ends came to 11 bases. This CDR3 is CAWSSGGWPQHF. The DNA for the CDR3 is TGTGCCTGGAGTAGTGGGGGGTGGCCCCAGCATTTT.

The V gene is TRBV15, the J gene TRBJ1-4; the match to TRBD1 covers 7 bases. The junction had 6 bases not matched to a gene; V was cut back by 0 bases and J by 2 bases. Per germline, CDR1 LNHNV and CDR2 YYDKDF (reference sequence). The CDR3 sequence is 17 residues long. CDR3 coding DNA: TGTGCCACCAGCAGAGATGGCAGGGGGAAGACTAATGAAAAACTGTTTTTT. Residues: CATSRDGRGKTNEKLFF.

The chain employs TRBV7-3 and TRBJ2-2, with 7 bases identical to TRBD1. The CDR3 is made up of 18 amino acids. The germline V gene has CDR1 SGHTA and CDR2 FQGTGA. Trimming cost V 5 bases and J 0 bases; bases outside gene matches: 12. CDR3 protein: CASSPYPPTGSNTGELFF. DNA for the CDR3: TGTGCCAGCAGCCCCTATCCCCCGACAGGGTCGAACACCGGGGAGCTGTTTTTT.

The chain joins TRBV6-6 to TRBJ1-5; D uncertain. V was cut by 3 bases and J by 7 bases, with 7 bases left in between. Germline CDR1 and CDR2: MNHNY and SVGAGI (reference sequence). This CDR3 contains 12 residues. The CDR3 loop reads CASSYMGQPQHF. CDR3 sequence (DNA): TGTGCCAGCAGTTATATGGGACAGCCCCAGCATTTT.

This chain connects TRBV7-3 to TRBJ1-6, with 7 bases fitting TRBD1. CDR1 and CDR2 (germline): SGHTA, FQGTGA. V was pared by 5 bases and J by 7 bases, with 8 bases of the junction left unmatched. The CDR3 length is 15 residues. The CDR3 is CASSQQGTANSPLHF. In DNA, the CDR3 is TGTGCCAGCAGCCAACAAGGGACAGCGAATTCACCCCTCCACTTT.

This clone was seen more than once but under ten times. J is TRBJ1-4 and V is TRBV30; D gene ambiguous. Looked up from germline, CDR1 is GTSNPN and CDR2 is SVGIG (reference sequence). V lost 4 bases and J lost 8, with 14 bases in between. The CDR3 loop spans 13 amino acids. CDR3 region: CAWNPEGREKLFF. The CDR3 nucleotides read TGTGCCTGGAACCCAGAAGGGAGGGAAAAACTGTTTTTT.

V and J are TRBV9 and TRBJ1-1; D gene uncertain. Germline-derived CDR1 and CDR2 are SGDLS and YYNGEE. Deletions cut 4 bases from V and 4 bases from J, with 11 bases between. The CDR3 is 13 amino acids. The CDR3 sequence is CASSPGGGTEAFF. CDR3 nucleotides: TGTGCCAGCAGCCCGGGTGGTGGCACTGAAGCTTTCTTT.

This chain connects TRBV5-6 to TRBJ1-4; D not resolved. Trimming removed 2 bases at V and 6 bases at J, with 8 bases between. The germline V gene has CDR1 SGHDT and CDR2 YYEEEE. This CDR3 comprises 13 residues. The CDR3 is CASSLKGYEKLFF. In nucleotides, the CDR3 is TGTGCCAGCAGCTTAAAGGGCTATGAAAAACTGTTTTTT.

This rearrangement joins TRBV5-1 to TRBJ1-6, with a tentative D call TRBD1 (5 bases). The CDR3 loop spans 13 amino acids. Trimming took off 0 bases at V and 10 bases at J, with 8 bases between the two ends. CDR1 is SGHRS and CDR2 is YFSETQ in the germline V gene. DNA of the CDR3: TGCGCCAGCAGCTTGGTAGAGGGGTCACCCCTCCACTTT. This sequence encodes CASSLVEGSPLHF. Full variable domain (remainder filled in from reference TRBV5-1 and TRBJ1-6): KAGVTQTPRYLIKTRGQQVTLSCSPISGHRSVSWYQQTPGQGLQFLFEYFSETQRNKGNFPGRFSGRQFSNSRSEMNVSTLELGDSALYLCASSLVEGSPLHFGNGTRLTVT.

As DNA, the CDR3 is TGTGCCAGCAGCCCTAGGCTCGAATCGGCGCAGTATTTT. This codes for CASSPRLESAQYF. This chain joins TRBV14 and TRBJ2-3; D not resolved. Trimming pared 4 bases from V and 10 bases from J, leaving 15 bases between. CDR1 and CDR2 (germline): SGHDN, FVKESK. This CDR3 is 13 amino acids long.